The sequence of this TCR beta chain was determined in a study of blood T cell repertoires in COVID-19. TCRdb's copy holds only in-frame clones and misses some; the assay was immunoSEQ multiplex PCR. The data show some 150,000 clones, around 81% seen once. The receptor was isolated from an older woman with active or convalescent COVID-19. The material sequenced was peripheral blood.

This CDR3 is CSVGRDRDGYTF. The CDR3 coding sequence is TGCAGCGTTGGCCGGGACAGGGATGGCTACACCTTC. The genes are TRBV29-1 and TRBJ1-2; 9 bases fit TRBD1. Trimming at V came to 4 bases and at J to 6 bases, leaving 3 bases not matched to a gene. This CDR3 spans 12 amino acids. Germline CDR1 SQVTM, CDR2 ANQGSEA.